Following are 17 T cell receptor beta chains from one sample sequenced in a study of response to subunit inactivated influenza vaccine. TCRdb reprocessed the RT-PCR reads via MiXCR and lists one record per CDR3 protein. The table includes 500,000 to 700,000 distinct CDR3 sequences, under 30% detected once. These records were also assigned to another study, of T cells expressing NK-cell markers. That source notes: Scientists made TCR beta cDNA using 5'RACE template switching with UMIs.

Sequencing was performed on CD4+ T cells sorted from PBMCs, taken 12 days after vaccination. The origin of the receptors is a man aged 50-60 years who received an inactivated influenza vaccine.

The chain employs TRBV29-1 and TRBJ1-1; D call uncertain. Germline V gene lookup returns CDR1 SQVTM and CDR2 ANQGSEA. The CDR3 runs to 12 residues. Trimming cost V 4 bases and J 7 bases, with 13 bases left between them. CDR3 loop: CSVVVPSNEAFF. Here the CDR3 DNA reads TGCAGCGTTGTAGTCCCGTCGAATGAAGCTTTCTTT.

The sample holds a few counts of this clonotype. This chain links TRBV9 with TRBJ2-3; D ambiguous. CDR3 size: 14 residues. Germline loops: CDR1 SGDLS, CDR2 YYNGEE. V was shortened by 1 base and J by 0 bases, with 6 bases between the two germline ends. The CDR3 reads CASSVRRSTDTQYF. CDR3 DNA sequence: TGTGCCAGCAGCGTACGAAGGAGCACAGATACGCAGTATTTT. The complete variable domain, with remaining parts taken from reference TRBV9 and TRBJ2-3, reads DSGVTQTPKHLITATGQRVTLRCSPRSGDLSVYWYQQSLDQGLQFLIQYYNGEERAKGNILERFSAQQFPDLHSELNLSSLELGDSALYFCASSVRRSTDTQYFGPGTRLTVL.

The chain has TRBV29-1 and TRBJ2-2, with D possibly matching TRBD2 (5 bases). This CDR3 contains 16 residues. Germline-derived CDR1 and CDR2 are SQVTM and ANQGSEA. Trimming shortened V by 7 bases and J by 6 bases, and 24 bases separated the two germline ends. The CDR3 loop reads CSALFAGGGHPGELFF. CDR3 DNA sequence: TGCAGCGCTCTCTTCGCGGGTGGCGGGCACCCCGGGGAGCTGTTTTTT.

The chain links TRBV20-1 to TRBJ1-3; D gene uncertain. This CDR3 has 14 residues. V was cut by 0 bases and J by 4 bases, with 10 bases left in between. The germline gives CDR1 DFQATT, CDR2 SNEGSKA (reference sequence). Here the CDR3 reads CSAREPAQGNTIYF. CDR3 nucleotide sequence: TGCAGTGCTAGAGAACCGGCGCAGGGAAACACCATATATTTT.

This chain joins TRBV27 and TRBJ2-5; tentative D call: TRBD2 (6 bases). This CDR3 comprises 15 residues. The germline CDR1 and CDR2 sequences are MNHEY and SMNVEV (reference sequence). V lost 6 bases and J lost 5, with 19 bases in between. The CDR3 loop is CASSVRTTRIETQYF. The CDR3, as DNA: TGTGCCAGCAGCGTAAGGACTACTAGGATCGAGACCCAGTACTTC.

The rearrangement joins TRBV6-4 to TRBJ2-7; 8 bases align to TRBD2. The CDR3 runs to 15 residues. Trimming at V came to 1 base and at J to 2 bases, leaving 4 bases not matched to a gene. Germline assignment: CDR1 MRHNA and CDR2 SNTAGT. The CDR3 protein is CASSDFGRGAYEQYF. The CDR3 DNA reads TGTGCCAGCAGTGACTTCGGGCGGGGGGCCTACGAGCAGTACTTC.

This clonotype was recorded a few times. V usage is TRBV5-1 and J usage is TRBJ2-1, with D possibly matching TRBD1 (6 bases). V lost 3 bases and J 1 base, leaving 14 bases between the germline ends. CDR3 length: 16 residues. In germline, CDR1 is SGHRS, CDR2 YFSETQ. The CDR3 protein is CASSSRQGFSYNEQFF. CDR3 in DNA: TGCGCCAGCAGCTCGCGGCAGGGGTTTTCCTACAATGAGCAGTTCTTC.

DNA for the CDR3: TGTGCCACCACTCCCTCGAAATTCTCGACTGAAGCTTTCTTT. Its translation is CATTPSKFSTEAFF. V is TRBV15 and J is TRBJ1-1; D is uncertain. With 7 bases removed from V and 5 bases from J, the gap between germline ends came to 17 bases. The V gene's germline CDR1 is LNHNV and CDR2 YYDKDF (reference sequence). The CDR3 extends over 14 amino acids. The full variable domain, rest sourced from reference TRBV15 and TRBJ1-1, is DAMVIQNPRYQVTQFGKPVTLSCSQTLNHNVMYWYQQKSSQAPKLLFHYYDKDFNNEADTPDNFQSRRPNTSFCFLDIRSPGLGDTAMYLCATTPSKFSTEAFFGQGTRLTVV.

The J gene is TRBJ1-1, the V gene TRBV4-3; 8 positions match TRBD1. V dropped 0 bases and J dropped 11; count of bases not matched to a gene: 8. CDR1 and CDR2 from the germline V gene are LGHNA and YSLEER. This CDR3 is built from 14 residues. The CDR3 here is CASSQDKYRQGAFF. For the CDR3, the DNA is TGCGCCAGCAGCCAAGATAAGTACCGACAGGGGGCTTTCTTT.

This clonotype was counted ten times or more. V and J are TRBV7-2 and TRBJ2-7; 8 bases agree with TRBD2. This CDR3 spans 15 amino acids. Unmatched junction bases numbered 3, after V lost 1 base and J lost 1 base. Germline V gene sequence: CDR1 SGHTA, CDR2 FQGNSA. CDR3 region: CASSLGLAFSYEQYF. CDR3 coding DNA: TGTGCCAGCAGCTTAGGACTAGCGTTTTCCTACGAGCAGTACTTC.

The table lists this clonotype with a few counts. The rearrangement uses TRBV12-3 or TRBV12-4 and TRBJ2-2, with 7 nucleotides matching TRBD1. The CDR3 consists of 13 residues. Losses at the gene ends were 5 bases for V and 12 bases for J; bases not matched to a gene: 9. CDR3 in amino acids: CASSRTGKGKLFF. The CDR3 nucleotides read TGTGCCAGCAGTCGGACAGGCAAGGGCAAGCTGTTTTTT.

This clonotype was detected only a few times. The CDR3 loop is CASSQAGETQYF. CDR3 nucleotide sequence: TGTGCCAGCAGCCAGGCCGGGGAGACCCAGTACTTC. The chain has TRBV11-2 and TRBJ2-5; D remains ambiguous. Germline CDR1 and CDR2: SGHAT and FQNNGV. V lost 5 bases to trimming and J lost 5 bases, with 9 bases between them. The CDR3 contains 12 residues. The whole variable domain, remainder taken from reference TRBV11-2 and TRBJ2-5, is EAGVAQSPRYKIIEKRQSVAFWCNPISGHATLYWYQQILGQGPKLLIQFQNNGVVDDSQLPKDRFSAERLKGVDSTLKIQPAKLEDSAVYLCASSQAGETQYFGPGTRLLVL.

This clonotype was counted only a few times. This sequence joins TRBV20-1 and TRBJ2-5; D may match TRBD1 or TRBD2 (5 bases each). From germline, CDR1 is DFQATT and CDR2 SNEGSKA (reference sequence). The CDR3 contains 13 residues. The V end lost 0 bases, the J end lost 4 bases, and 9 bases lay between the germline ends. CDR3 amino acids: CSAREAGRETQYF. CDR3 DNA: TGCAGTGCTAGAGAGGCAGGGAGAGAGACCCAGTACTTC.

The rearrangement joins TRBV28 to TRBJ1-1; TRBD1 might be the D (5 bases). The germline V gene has CDR1 MDHEN and CDR2 SYDVKM. This CDR3 has 14 amino acids. V was shortened by 5 bases and J by 4 bases, with 14 bases between the two germline ends. The CDR3 DNA is TGTGCCAGCAGTCCGGGACGTAGGGTCACTGAAGCTTTCTTT. This sequence encodes CASSPGRRVTEAFF.

The chain uses TRBV11-1 and TRBJ1-3; 7 positions agree with TRBD1. The CDR3 runs 19 residues. J gave up 0 bases and V 2 bases, and 13 bases lay outside the gene matches. Germline V gene lookup returns CDR1 SGHAT and CDR2 FQDESV (reference sequence). This CDR3 is CASSLPAGTDGYSGNTIYF. In nucleotides, the CDR3 is TGTGCCAGCAGCTTACCTGCCGGGACAGACGGATACTCTGGAAACACCATATATTTT.

This clonotype was seen at least ten times. This chain links TRBV11-2 with TRBJ2-5; maybe TRBD2 (6 bases). The germline CDR1 and CDR2 sequences are SGHAT and FQNNGV. There are 15 residues in the CDR3. Deletions cut 5 bases from V and 10 bases from J, with 23 bases between. The CDR3 DNA sequence: TGTGCCAGCAGCCAAGAGGGACGCGGGATAAGGAGCCAGTACTTC. It translates to CASSQEGRGIRSQYF.

This chain joins TRBV5-5 and TRBJ2-5; 7 bases agree with TRBD1. Germline V gene sequence: CDR1 SGHKS, CDR2 YYEKEE (reference sequence). Trimming at V came to 4 bases and at J to 1 base, leaving 7 bases not matched to a gene. The CDR3 is 15 amino acids. CDR3 region: CASSRGQALQETQYF. The CDR3 coding sequence is TGTGCCAGCAGCCGAGGACAGGCCCTCCAAGAGACCCAGTACTTC.